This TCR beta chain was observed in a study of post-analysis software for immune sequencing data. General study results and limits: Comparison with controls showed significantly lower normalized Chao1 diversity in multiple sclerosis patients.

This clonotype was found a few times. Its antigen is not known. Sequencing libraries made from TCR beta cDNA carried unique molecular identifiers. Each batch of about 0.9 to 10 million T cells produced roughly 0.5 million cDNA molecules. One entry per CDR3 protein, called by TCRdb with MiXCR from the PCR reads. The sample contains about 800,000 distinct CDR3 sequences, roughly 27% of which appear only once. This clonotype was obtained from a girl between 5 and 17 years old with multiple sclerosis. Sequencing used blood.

CDR3 coding DNA: TGTGCCATCAGTGGGGGCAGACTCTACTACGAGCAGTACTTC. Encoded protein: CAISGGRLYYEQYF. The chain carries TRBV10-3 and TRBJ2-7; the D gene is possibly TRBD1 (5 bases). Germline CDR1 reads ENHRY; CDR2 reads SYGVKD. This CDR3 region has 14 residues. The V gene lost 4 bases and the J gene lost 3 bases, with 13 bases spanning the gap.